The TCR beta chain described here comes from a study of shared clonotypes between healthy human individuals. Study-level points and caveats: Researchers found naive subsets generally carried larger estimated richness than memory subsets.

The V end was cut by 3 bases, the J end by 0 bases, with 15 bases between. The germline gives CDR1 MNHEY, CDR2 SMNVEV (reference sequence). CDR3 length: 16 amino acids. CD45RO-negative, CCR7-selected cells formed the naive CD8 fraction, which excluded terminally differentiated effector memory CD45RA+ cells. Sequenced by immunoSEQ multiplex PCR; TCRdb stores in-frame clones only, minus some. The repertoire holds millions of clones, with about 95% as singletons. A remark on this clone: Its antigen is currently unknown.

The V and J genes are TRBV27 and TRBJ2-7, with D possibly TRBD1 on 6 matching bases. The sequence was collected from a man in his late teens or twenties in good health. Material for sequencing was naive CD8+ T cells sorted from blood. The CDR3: CASSFSPRGFSYEQYF. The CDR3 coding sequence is TGTGCCAGCAGTTTCAGTCCCAGGGGTTTCTCCTACGAGCAGTACTTC.